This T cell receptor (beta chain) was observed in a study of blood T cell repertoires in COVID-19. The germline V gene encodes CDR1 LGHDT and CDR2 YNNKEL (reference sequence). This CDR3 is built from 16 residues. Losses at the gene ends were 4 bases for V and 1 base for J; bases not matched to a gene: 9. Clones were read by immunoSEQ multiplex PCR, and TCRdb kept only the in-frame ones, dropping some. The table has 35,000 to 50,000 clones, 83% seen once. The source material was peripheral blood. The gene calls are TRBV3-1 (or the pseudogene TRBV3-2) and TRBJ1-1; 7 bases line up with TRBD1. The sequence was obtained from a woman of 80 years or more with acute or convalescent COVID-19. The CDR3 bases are TGTGCCAGCAGCCCACATAGGAGGGGGCCGAACACTGAAGCTTTCTTT. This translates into CASSPHRRGPNTEAFF.